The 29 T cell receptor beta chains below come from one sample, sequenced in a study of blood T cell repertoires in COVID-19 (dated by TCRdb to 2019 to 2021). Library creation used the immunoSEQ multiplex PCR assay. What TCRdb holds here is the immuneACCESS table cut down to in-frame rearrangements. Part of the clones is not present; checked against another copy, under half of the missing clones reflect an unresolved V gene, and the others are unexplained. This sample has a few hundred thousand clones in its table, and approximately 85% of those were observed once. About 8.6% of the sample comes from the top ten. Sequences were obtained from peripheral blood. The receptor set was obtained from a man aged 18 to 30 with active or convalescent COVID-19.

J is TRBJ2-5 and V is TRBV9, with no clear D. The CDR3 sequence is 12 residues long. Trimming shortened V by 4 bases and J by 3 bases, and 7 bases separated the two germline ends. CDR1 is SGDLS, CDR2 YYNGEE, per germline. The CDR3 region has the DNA TGTGCCAGCAGCACCTCAGAAGAGACCCAGTACTTC. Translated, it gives CASSTSEETQYF. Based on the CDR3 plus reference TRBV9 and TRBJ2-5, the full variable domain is DSGVTQTPKHLITATGQRVTLRCSPRSGDLSVYWYQQSLDQGLQFLIQYYNGEERAKGNILERFSAQQFPDLHSELNLSSLELGDSALYFCASSTSEETQYFGPGTRLLVL.

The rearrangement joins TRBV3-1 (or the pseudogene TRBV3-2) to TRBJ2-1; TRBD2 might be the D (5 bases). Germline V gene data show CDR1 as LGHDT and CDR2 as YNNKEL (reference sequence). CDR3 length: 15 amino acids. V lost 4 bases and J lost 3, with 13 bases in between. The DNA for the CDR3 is TGTGCCAGCAGCCGCCCCAGCCGGGGCTACAATGAGCAGTTCTTC. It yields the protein CASSRPSRGYNEQFF.

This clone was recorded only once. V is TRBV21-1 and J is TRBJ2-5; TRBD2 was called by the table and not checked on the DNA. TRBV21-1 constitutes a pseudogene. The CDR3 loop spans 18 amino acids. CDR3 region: CASSKGVPSGGAGETQYF. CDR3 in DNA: TGTGCCAGCAGCAAAGGTGTCCCTAGCGGGGGGGCAGGGGAGACCCAGTACTTC.

This CDR3 is CASNPKGNSGNTIYF. CDR3 bases: TGTGCCAGTAATCCCAAGGGGAATTCTGGAAACACCATATATTTT. The V call is TRBV19, the J call TRBJ1-3; D perhaps matches TRBD1 (5 bases). The CDR3 loop spans 15 amino acids. Trimming cost V 7 bases and J 1 base, with 14 bases left between them. The V gene's germline CDR1 is LNHDA and CDR2 SQIVND (reference sequence).

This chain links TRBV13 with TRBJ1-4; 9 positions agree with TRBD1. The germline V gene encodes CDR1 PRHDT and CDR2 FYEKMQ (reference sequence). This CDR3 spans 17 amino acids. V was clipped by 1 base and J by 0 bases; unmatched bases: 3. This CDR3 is CASSLAQGAATNEKLFF. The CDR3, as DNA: TGTGCCAGCAGCTTAGCACAGGGGGCGGCAACTAATGAAAAACTGTTTTTT.

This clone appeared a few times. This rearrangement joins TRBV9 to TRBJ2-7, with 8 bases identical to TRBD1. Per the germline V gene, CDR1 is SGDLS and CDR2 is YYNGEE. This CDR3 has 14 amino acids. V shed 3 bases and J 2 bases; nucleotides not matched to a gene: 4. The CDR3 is CASSARDRTYEQYF. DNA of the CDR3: TGTGCCAGCAGCGCCCGGGACAGGACCTACGAGCAGTACTTC. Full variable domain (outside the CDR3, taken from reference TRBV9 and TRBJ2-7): DSGVTQTPKHLITATGQRVTLRCSPRSGDLSVYWYQQSLDQGLQFLIQYYNGEERAKGNILERFSAQQFPDLHSELNLSSLELGDSALYFCASSARDRTYEQYFGPGTRLTVT.

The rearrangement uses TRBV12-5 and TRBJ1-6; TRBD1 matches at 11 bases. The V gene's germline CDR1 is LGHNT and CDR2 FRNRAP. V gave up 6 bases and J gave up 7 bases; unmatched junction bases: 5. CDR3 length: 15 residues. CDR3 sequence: CASGPDRGLNSPLHF. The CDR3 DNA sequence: TGTGCTAGTGGGCCGGACAGGGGGCTAAATTCACCCCTCCACTTT. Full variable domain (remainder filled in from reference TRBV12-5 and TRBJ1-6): DARVTQTPRHKVTEMGQEVTMRCQPILGHNTVFWYRQTMMQGLELLAYFRNRAPLDDSGMPKDRFSAEMPDATLATLKIQPSEPRDSAVYFCASGPDRGLNSPLHFGNGTRLTVT.

DNA for the CDR3: TGTGCCAGCAGCGGCAGGGGGCGAGCCCCTCAGTACTTC. Translated, it gives CASSGRGRAPQYF. This chain connects TRBV9 to TRBJ2-4; TRBD1 matches 8 bases. The CDR3 length is 13 residues. V lost 3 bases, J lost 12 bases, and 8 bases stayed unmatched. Germline V gene data show CDR1 as SGDLS and CDR2 as YYNGEE.

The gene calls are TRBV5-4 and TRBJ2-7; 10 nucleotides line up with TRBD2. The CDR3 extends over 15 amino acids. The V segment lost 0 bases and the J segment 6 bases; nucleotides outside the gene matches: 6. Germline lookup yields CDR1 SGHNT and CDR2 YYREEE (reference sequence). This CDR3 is CASSLGAGGRREQYF. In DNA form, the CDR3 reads TGTGCCAGCAGCTTGGGAGCGGGGGGGCGGCGCGAGCAGTACTTC.

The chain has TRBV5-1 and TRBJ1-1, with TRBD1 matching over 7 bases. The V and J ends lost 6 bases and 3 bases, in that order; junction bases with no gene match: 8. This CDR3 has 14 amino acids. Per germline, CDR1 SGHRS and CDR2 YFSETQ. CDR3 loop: CASNLQGSDTEAFF. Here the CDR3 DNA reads TGCGCCAGCAATTTACAGGGGAGTGACACTGAAGCTTTCTTT.

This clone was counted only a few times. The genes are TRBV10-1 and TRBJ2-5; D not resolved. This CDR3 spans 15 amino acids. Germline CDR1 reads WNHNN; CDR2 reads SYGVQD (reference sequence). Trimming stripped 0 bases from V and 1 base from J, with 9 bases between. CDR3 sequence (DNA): TGCGCCAGCAGTGAGTCAGCGAGCCTCCAAGAGACCCAGTACTTC. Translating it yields CASSESASLQETQYF.

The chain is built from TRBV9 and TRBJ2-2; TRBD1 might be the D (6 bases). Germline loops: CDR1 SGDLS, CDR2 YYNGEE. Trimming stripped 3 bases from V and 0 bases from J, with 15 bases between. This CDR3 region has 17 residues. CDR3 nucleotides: TGTGCCAGCAGCGATAGGACAGACAACGCGAACACCGGGGAGCTGTTTTTT. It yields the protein CASSDRTDNANTGELFF.

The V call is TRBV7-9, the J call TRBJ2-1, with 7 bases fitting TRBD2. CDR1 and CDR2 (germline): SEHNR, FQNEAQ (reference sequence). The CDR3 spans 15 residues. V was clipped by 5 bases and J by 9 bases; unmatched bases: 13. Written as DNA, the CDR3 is TGTGCCAGCAGCCCCCACCGCGCGGGGGATACTGAGCAGTTCTTC. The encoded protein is CASSPHRAGDTEQFF.

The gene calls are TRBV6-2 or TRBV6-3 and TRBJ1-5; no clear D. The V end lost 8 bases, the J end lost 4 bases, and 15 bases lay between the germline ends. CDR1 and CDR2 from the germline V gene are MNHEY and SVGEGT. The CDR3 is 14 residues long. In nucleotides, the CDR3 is TGTGCCAGCCGCCCAGACCTCGGGAATCAGCCCCAGCATTTT. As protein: CASRPDLGNQPQHF.

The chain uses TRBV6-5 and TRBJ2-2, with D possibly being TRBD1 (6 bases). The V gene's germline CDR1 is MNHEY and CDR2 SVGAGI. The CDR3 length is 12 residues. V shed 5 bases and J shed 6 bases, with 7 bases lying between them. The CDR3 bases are TGTGCCAGCAGTCCAGGGGCCGGGGAGCTGTTTTTT. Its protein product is CASSPGAGELFF.

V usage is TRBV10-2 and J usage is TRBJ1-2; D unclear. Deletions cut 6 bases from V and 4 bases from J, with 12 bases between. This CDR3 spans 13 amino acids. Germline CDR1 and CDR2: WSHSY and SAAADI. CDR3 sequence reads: CASRPGGSYGYTF. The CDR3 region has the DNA TGCGCCAGCAGACCGGGTGGGAGCTATGGCTACACCTTC.

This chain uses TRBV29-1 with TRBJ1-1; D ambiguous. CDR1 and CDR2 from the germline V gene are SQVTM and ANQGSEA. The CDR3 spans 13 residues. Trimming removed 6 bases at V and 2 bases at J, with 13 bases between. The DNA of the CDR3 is TGCAGCGTCCTACCGGGTGTAAACACTGAAGCTTTCTTT. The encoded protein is CSVLPGVNTEAFF.

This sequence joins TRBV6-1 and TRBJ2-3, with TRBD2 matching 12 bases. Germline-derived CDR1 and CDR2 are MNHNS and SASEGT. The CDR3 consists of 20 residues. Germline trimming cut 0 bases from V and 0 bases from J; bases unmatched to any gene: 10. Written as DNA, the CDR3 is TGTGCCAGCAGTGAAGCACGACTAGCGGGGGAGTACTCTAGCACAGATACGCAGTATTTT. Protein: CASSEARLAGEYSSTDTQYF.

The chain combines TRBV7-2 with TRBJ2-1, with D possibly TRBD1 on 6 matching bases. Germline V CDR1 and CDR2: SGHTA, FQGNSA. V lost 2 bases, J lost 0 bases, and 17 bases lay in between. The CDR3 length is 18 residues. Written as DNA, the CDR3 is TGTGCCAGCAGCTTACCAGCCAACAGGGTTAGCTCCTACAATGAGCAGTTCTTC. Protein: CASSLPANRVSSYNEQFF.

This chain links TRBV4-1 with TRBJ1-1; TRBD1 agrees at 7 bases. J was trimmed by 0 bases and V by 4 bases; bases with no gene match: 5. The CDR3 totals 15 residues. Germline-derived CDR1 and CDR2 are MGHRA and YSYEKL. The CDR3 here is CASSPGDSLNTEAFF. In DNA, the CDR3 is TGCGCCAGCAGCCCTGGGGACAGTTTGAACACTGAAGCTTTCTTT.

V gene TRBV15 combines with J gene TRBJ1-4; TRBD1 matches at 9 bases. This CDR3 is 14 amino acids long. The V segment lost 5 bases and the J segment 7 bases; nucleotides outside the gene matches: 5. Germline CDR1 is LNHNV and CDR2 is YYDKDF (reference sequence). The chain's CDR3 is CATSLDRGIEKLFF. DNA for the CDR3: TGTGCCACCAGCCTAGACAGGGGGATTGAAAAACTGTTTTTT.

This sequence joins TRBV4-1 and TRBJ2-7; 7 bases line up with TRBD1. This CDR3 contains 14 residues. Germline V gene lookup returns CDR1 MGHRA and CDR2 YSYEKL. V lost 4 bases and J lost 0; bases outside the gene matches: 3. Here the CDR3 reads CASSRGQDSYEQYF. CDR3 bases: TGCGCCAGCAGCCGCGGACAGGACTCCTACGAGCAGTACTTC.

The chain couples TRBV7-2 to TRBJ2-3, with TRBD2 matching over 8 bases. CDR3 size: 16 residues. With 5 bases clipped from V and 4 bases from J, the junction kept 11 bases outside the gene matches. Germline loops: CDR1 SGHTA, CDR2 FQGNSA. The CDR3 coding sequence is TGTGCCAGCAGCGAACGGGGCGGGGGGCCGGCAGATACGCAGTATTTT. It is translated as CASSERGGGPADTQYF.

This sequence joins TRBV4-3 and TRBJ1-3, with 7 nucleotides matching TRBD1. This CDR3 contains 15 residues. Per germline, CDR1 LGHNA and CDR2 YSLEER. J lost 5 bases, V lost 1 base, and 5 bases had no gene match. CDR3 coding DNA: TGCGCCAGCAGCCAAGCTCAGGGGGTCAGAAACACCATATATTTT. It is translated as CASSQAQGVRNTIYF.

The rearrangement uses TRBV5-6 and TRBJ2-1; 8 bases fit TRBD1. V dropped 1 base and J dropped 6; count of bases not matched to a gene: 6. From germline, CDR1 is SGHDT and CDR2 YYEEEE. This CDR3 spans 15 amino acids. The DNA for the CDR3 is TGTGCCAGCAGCTTGTACAGGGGGGTGGTCAATGAGCAGTTCTTC. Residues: CASSLYRGVVNEQFF.

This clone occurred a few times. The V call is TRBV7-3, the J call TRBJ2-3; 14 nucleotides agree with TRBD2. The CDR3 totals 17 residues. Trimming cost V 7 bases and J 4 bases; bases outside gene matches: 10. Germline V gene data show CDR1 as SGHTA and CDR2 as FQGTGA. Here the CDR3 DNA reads TGTGCCAGCAACCCCAAGACTAGCGGGGGGGCTTCAGATACGCAGTATTTT. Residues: CASNPKTSGGASDTQYF.

CDR3 nucleotide sequence: TGCGCCAGCAGCCCGCAGACTAGCGGGGCCTACGAGCAGTACTTC. It codes for CASSPQTSGAYEQYF. The chain uses TRBV4-1 and TRBJ2-7; TRBD2 aligns across 11 bases. The CDR3 is made up of 15 amino acids. CDR1 and CDR2 (germline): MGHRA, YSYEKL. The V gene end was trimmed by 4 bases and the J gene end by 2 bases; junction bases not matched to a gene: 4.

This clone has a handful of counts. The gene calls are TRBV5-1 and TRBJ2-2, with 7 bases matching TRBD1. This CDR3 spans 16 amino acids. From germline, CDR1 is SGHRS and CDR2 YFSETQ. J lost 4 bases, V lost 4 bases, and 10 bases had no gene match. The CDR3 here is CASSRDWTGPTGELFF. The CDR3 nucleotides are TGCGCCAGCAGCAGAGACTGGACAGGACCCACCGGGGAGCTGTTTTTT.

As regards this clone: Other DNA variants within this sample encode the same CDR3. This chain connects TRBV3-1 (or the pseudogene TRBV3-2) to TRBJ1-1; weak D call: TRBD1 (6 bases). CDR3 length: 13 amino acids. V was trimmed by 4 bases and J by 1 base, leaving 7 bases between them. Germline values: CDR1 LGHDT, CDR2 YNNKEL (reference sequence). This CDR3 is CASSPGQNTEAFF. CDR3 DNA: TGTGCCAGCAGCCCGGGACAGAACACTGAAGCTTTCTTT.